This T cell receptor beta chain derives from a study of shared clonotypes between healthy human individuals. About the research overall: For every donor, three CD4 naive, three CD4 memory, two CD8 naive and one CD8 memory plates were used.

This clone was found once. The CDR3 runs to 13 residues. The germline V gene has CDR1 MNHEY and CDR2 SVGAGI. Trimming at V came to 8 bases and at J to 1 base, leaving 5 bases not matched to a gene. Splitting of each subset's genomic DNA was done evenly across several immunoSEQ plates. Sequencing used immunoSEQ multiplex PCR; TCRdb keeps in-frame clones, though not all of them. Found here are millions of clones, more than 80% of them singletons; the top ten hold 0.14%. This sequence joins TRBV6-5 and TRBJ2-7, with 7 bases matching TRBD1. This receptor was identified in a man between 18 and 29 years old in good health. Sequences were obtained from naive CD4+ T cells sorted from blood. Subset: CD45RA+ positively selected. CDR3 sequence: CASVAGGSYEQYF. CDR3 bases: TGTGCCAGCGTGGCAGGGGGTTCCTACGAGCAGTACTTC.